The rows below give T cell receptor beta chains drawn from one sample of a study of STAT3 mutations in large granular lymphocyte leukemia. The assay was immunoSEQ multiplex PCR, and TCRdb's table has in-frame clones only and misses some. The sample holds roughly 31,000 clones; 60% to 85% are singletons and the top ten take 30%. Sample: peripheral blood mononuclear cells. These TCRs come from a woman aged 45-60 years with T-cell large granular lymphocyte leukemia. Some clones in this sample may be carry-over from other donors' samples. The CDR3 runs from the conserved cysteine through the conserved F or W. A D gene is named only where the DNA matches it firmly. Size tells how often a clone was seen (once, few, many) or the class of an expanded clone, and some rows leave it out.

NA	TRBJ2-5	NA	TRBV18	TGTGCCAGCTCACCCAGGAGCGCCAAAGAGACCCAGTACTTC	CASSPRSAKETQYF
NA	TRBJ2-7	NA	TRBV18	TGTGCCAGCTCACCAACCAGGAATTACGAGCAGTACTTC	CASSPTRNYEQYF
NA	TRBJ2-2	NA	TRBV29-1	TGCAGCGTTGACACCGGACACCTCACCGGGGAGCTGTTTTTT	CSVDTGHLTGELFF
NA	TRBJ2-3	NA	TRBV6-1	TGTGCCAGCAGTGAAGTGTGGGGGGCGACAGATACGCAGTATTTT	CASSEVWGATDTQYF
NA	TRBJ1-2	NA	TRBV6-5	TGTGCCAGCAGTTACCAGGGGATAAACTATGGCTACACCTTC	CASSYQGINYGYTF
TRBD1	TRBJ1-2	once	TRBV30	TGTGCCTGGAGTTCTAACCTCGGGACAGGGTCTTTCTCAGGGGGCTACACCTTC	CAWSSNLGTGSFSGGYTF
TRBD2	TRBJ2-3	NA	TRBV4-3	TGCGCCAGCAGCCACAACCTCCTAGCGGGATTAACAGATACGCAGTATTTT	CASSHNLLAGLTDTQYF
TRBD1	TRBJ1-1	once	TRBV6-5	TGTGCCAGCAGAACGGACAGGGGGCCCACTGAAGCTTTCTTT	CASRTDRGPTEAFF
NA	TRBJ1-1	NA	TRBV5-1	TGCGCCAGCAGCCGGACAGTCATGAACACTGAAGCTTTCTTT	CASSRTVMNTEAFF
NA	TRBJ1-5	NA	TRBV5-1	TGCGCCAGCAGCATGCAGGGAGATCAGCCCCAGCATTTT	CASSMQGDQPQHF
NA	TRBJ1-2	few	TRBV7-2	TGTGCCAGCAGCTTTAACCCGGGAAACTATGGCTACACCTTC	CASSFNPGNYGYTF
NA	TRBJ2-7	NA	TRBV30	TGTGCCTGGAGTCCCCTCACAGGCCCCTACGAGCAGTACTTC	CAWSPLTGPYEQYF
NA	TRBJ2-2	NA	TRBV4-3	TGCGCCAGCAGCCACCTCTTTAGCGGACCTGAGAACACCGGGGAGCTGTTTTTT	CASSHLFSGPENTGELFF
NA	TRBJ2-7	NA	TRBV7-2	TGTGCCAGCAGCCCTCGAGCGGACCTCCGCTCCTACGAGCAGTACTTC	CASSPRADLRSYEQYF
TRBD2	TRBJ2-1	NA	TRBV27	TGTGCCAGCAGTCAAGGGACAGGAGGAGGACTAGCGGGAGTTGAGCAGTTCTTC	CASSQGTGGGLAGVEQFF
NA	TRBJ1-2	NA	TRBV6-5	TGTGCCAGCAGTTACTCGCAGCCTCGTGTATCTGGCTACACCTTC	CASSYSQPRVSGYTF
NA	TRBJ2-3	NA	TRBV2	TGTGCCAGCAGCCGGCGCAATCCCGGCACAGATACGCAGTATTTT	CASSRRNPGTDTQYF
TRBD1	TRBJ2-1	NA	TRBV11-3	TGTGCCAGCAGCGGGACAGGCAACTACAATGAGCAGTTCTTC	CASSGTGNYNEQFF
NA	TRBJ1-2	once	TRBV5-1	TGCGCCAGCAGACCGGAGGACTATGGCTACACCTTC	CASRPEDYGYTF
TRBD1	TRBJ2-7	NA	TRBV10-3	TGTGCCATCAGTGGTGGGGAAGGGGGCAAAGGTTACGAGCAGTACTTC	CAISGGEGGKGYEQYF
TRBD1	TRBJ1-1	NA	TRBV28	TGTGCCAGCAGTCCCTCGACAGGGGGGAACACTGAAGCTTTCTTT	CASSPSTGGNTEAFF
NA	TRBJ2-1	NA	TRBV13	TGTGCCAGCAGTAAGCTCACTGATTCCTACAATGAGCAGTTCTTC	CASSKLTDSYNEQFF
NA	TRBJ2-3	NA	TRBV2	TGTGCCGGCAAGGAGGGCGGGACAGCACCAGATACGCAGTATTTT	CAGKEGGTAPDTQYF
NA	TRBJ2-3	NA	TRBV5-1	TGCGCCAGCAGCTTGGAAAGGGCAGCCTCGGCAGATACGCAGTATTTT	CASSLERAASADTQYF
TRBD1	TRBJ1-5	NA	TRBV4-3	TGCGCCAGCAGCCAAGACCTTACAGGGGGCGCCCGGCCCCAGCATTTT	CASSQDLTGGARPQHF
NA	TRBJ1-5	NA	TRBV2	TGTGCCAGCAGTGAATTAGGGGTAAGCAATCAGCCCCAGCATTTT	CASSELGVSNQPQHF
NA	TRBJ2-7	NA	TRBV4-3	TGCGCCAGCAGCCCAGACCCAATCGTCGCTGCGCAGTACTTC	CASSPDPIVAAQYF
TRBD2	TRBJ2-7	once	TRBV19	TGTGCCAGTAGTAAACGACCAGCGGGAGGGCCGAACTCCGAGCAGTACTTC	CASSKRPAGGPNSEQYF
NA	TRBJ2-5	NA	TRBV28	TGTGCCAGCAGTGCATTGACACCTAGGACCCAGTACTTC	CASSALTPRTQYF
NA	TRBJ2-7	NA	TRBV18	TGTGCCAGCTCACCGACCGGGAGCTTCCGGTACGAGCAGTACTTC	CASSPTGSFRYEQYF
NA	TRBJ1-5	NA	TRBV30	TGTGCCTGGACTACGGGGTTTGGCAATCAGCCCCAGCATTTT	CAWTTGFGNQPQHF
TRBD1	TRBJ1-1	NA	TRBV25-1	TGTGCCAGTCAGGACAGGATGAACACTGAAGCTTTCTTT	CASQDRMNTEAFF
NA	TRBJ2-6	NA	TRBV7-6	TGTGCCAGCAGCTCCTTGATCGGCTCTGGGGCCAACGTCCTGACTTTC	CASSSLIGSGANVLTF
NA	TRBJ2-3	NA	TRBV5-4	TGTGCCAGCAGCTTTATGGGGTCAGATACGCAGTATTTT	CASSFMGSDTQYF
TRBD1	TRBJ1-2	few	TRBV5-8	TGTGCCAGCAGCTTCTGGACAGGGGAACATGGCTACACCTTC	CASSFWTGEHGYTF
NA	TRBJ2-3	NA	TRBV29-1	TGCAGCACTGGGGGAAGCGGACCCACAGATACGCAGTATTTT	CSTGGSGPTDTQYF
NA	TRBJ1-2	NA	TRBV28	TGTGCCAGCAGTTCTCAGGGTGTCCCCCGCTACACCTTC	CASSSQGVPRYTF
TRBD1	TRBJ1-2	NA	TRBV29-1	TGCAGCGTCATCAACGACAGGGTAGACTATGGCTACACCTTC	CSVINDRVDYGYTF
NA	TRBJ2-7	NA	TRBV28	TGTGCCACCACAGCTACCTCCTACGAGCAGTACTTC	CATTATSYEQYF
NA	TRBJ2-3	NA	TRBV2	TGTGCCAGCAGTGAAGCGCCTCAGGGGGGGTGGGATACGCAGTATTTT	CASSEAPQGGWDTQYF
NA	TRBJ2-7	few	TRBV18	TGTGCCAGCTCACCGTTCGGGAGCTACGAGCAGTACTTC	CASSPFGSYEQYF
NA	TRBJ1-5	NA	TRBV27	TGTGCCAGCAGTGTCCGCCGGGAGGGGGGTGGCAATCAGCCCCAGCATTTT	CASSVRREGGGNQPQHF
NA	TRBJ1-1	NA	TRBV18	TGTGCCAGCTCACCAGCGGCAAGGAACACTGAAGCTTTCTTT	CASSPAARNTEAFF
TRBD1	TRBJ2-5	NA	TRBV5-5	TGTGCCAGCAGCTCGGCCGGGACAGGGGGCCAAGAGACCCAGTACTTC	CASSSAGTGGQETQYF
NA	TRBJ1-4	NA	TRBV6-6	TGTGCCAGCAGGGAACAGGGCAGGGCTAATGAAAAACTGTTTTTT	CASREQGRANEKLFF
NA	TRBJ1-3	NA	TRBV18	TGTGCCAGCTCACCACCCCTAGGCCCTGGAAACACCATATATTTT	CASSPPLGPGNTIYF
TRBD1	TRBJ1-2	NA	TRBV4-2	TGTGCCAGCAGCCAAGAGGGACAGGGAGGTGGCTACACCTTC	CASSQEGQGGGYTF
TRBD2	TRBJ2-5	NA	TRBV5-5	TGTGCCAGCAGCTTGGGGGGGGGATTCCAAGAGACCCAGTACTTC	CASSLGGGFQETQYF
NA	TRBJ2-7	NA	TRBV5-1	TGCGCCAGCAGCCTAGACACGGGGAGCTCCTACGAGCAGTACTTC	CASSLDTGSSYEQYF
NA	TRBJ2-6	NA	TRBV7-3	TGTGCCAGCAGTTTTTCTCGCTCTGGGGCCAACGTCCTGACTTTC	CASSFSRSGANVLTF